This TCR beta chain was captured by sequencing in a study of cytomegalovirus exposure and HLA in healthy donors. Study summary: From about 179 million T cells, an earlier analysis saw approximately 110 million unique TCR beta sequences. Whole-study results and caveats: Association of 17,000 or so TCR beta sequences with HLA alleles was found at 0.05 false discovery rate in a later analysis. With high specificity and sensitivity, the classifier reportedly diagnosed cytomegalovirus status.

The PCR ran on 60 Vbeta and 13 Jbeta primers. This table comes from immunoSEQ multiplex PCR, and its TCRdb copy is limited to in-frame clones, with some not included. The table shows about 88,000 clones, with roughly three quarters occurring only once. Remarks on this clone: Its antigen is unknown.

Per the germline V gene, CDR1 is SEHNR and CDR2 is FQNEAQ (reference sequence). Trimming took off 2 bases at V and 4 bases at J, with 15 bases between the two ends. This CDR3 spans 15 amino acids. The rearrangement links TRBV7-9 to TRBJ2-7; D may be TRBD1 (6 bases). The receptor was derived from a man aged 25 to 45 in good health and CMV-seronegative. The material sequenced was PBMCs. Here the CDR3 reads CASSLSPGANYEQYF. DNA of the CDR3: TGTGCCAGCAGCTTAAGTCCAGGGGCAAATTACGAGCAGTACTTC.